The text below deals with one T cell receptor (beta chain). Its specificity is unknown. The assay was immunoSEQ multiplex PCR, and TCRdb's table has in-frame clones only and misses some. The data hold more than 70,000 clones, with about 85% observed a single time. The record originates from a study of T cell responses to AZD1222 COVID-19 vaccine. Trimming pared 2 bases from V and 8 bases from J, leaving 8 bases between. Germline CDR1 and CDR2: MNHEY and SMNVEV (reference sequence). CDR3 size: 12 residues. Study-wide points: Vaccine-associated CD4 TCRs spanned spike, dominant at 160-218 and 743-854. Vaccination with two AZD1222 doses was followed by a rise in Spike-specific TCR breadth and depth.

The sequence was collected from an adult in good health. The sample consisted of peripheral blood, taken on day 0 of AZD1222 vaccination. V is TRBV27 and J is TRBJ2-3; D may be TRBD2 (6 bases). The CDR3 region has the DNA TGTGCCAGCAGTTTAAGGCGGGGTACGCAGTATTTT. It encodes CASSLRRGTQYF.